This T cell receptor beta chain was retrieved from a study of blood T cell repertoires in COVID-19. On the study more broadly: Material from acute and convalescent COVID-19 was sourced from the United States, Italy and Spain. In each case, the material was cDNA or gDNA derived from T cells, B-cell-depleted T cells, or PBMCs.

V gave up 2 bases and J gave up 2 bases, with 9 bases separating them. Germline V gene data show CDR1 as GTSNPN and CDR2 as SVGIG (reference sequence). The CDR3 totals 13 residues. In Seattle, patients joined the study during active infection and were tracked longitudinally. Measured with immunoSEQ multiplex PCR; TCRdb has only the in-frame clones, and not every one. The sample lists around 340,000 clones, 70% to 90% occurring once. The chain uses TRBV30 and TRBJ1-1, with D hard to call. This clonotype was obtained from a woman in her sixties with COVID-19, enrolled during active disease. Material: peripheral blood. The CDR3 loop is CAWSLLRNTEAFF. The DNA for the CDR3 is TGTGCCTGGAGTCTGCTGAGAAACACTGAAGCTTTCTTT.